This TCR beta chain stems from a study of T cell changes during pregnancy in multiple sclerosis. This CDR3 contains 19 residues. The repertoire was sequenced with immunoSEQ multiplex PCR; TCRdb's copy has only in-frame clones and lacks some. The table shows some 56,000 clones, with roughly 90% occurring only once. The chain joins TRBV21-1 to TRBJ2-7; the table gives TRBD2 as D, unverified against the DNA. TRBV21-1 represents a pseudogene. The receptor was derived from a female donor with multiple sclerosis, enrolled in a pregnancy study. The starting material was CD4+ T cells from peripheral blood mononuclear cells, obtained after pregnancy. The CDR3 DNA reads as TGTGCCAGCAGCAAATCTGGAGGGGTGTCGAGGGCTGAGGGTCGCGAGCAGTACTTC. Residues: CASSKSGGVSRAEGREQYF.